Each of the 2 T cell receptor beta chains below was sequenced from the same sample in a study of identical twins. Each CDR3 protein gets one entry after TCRdb re-called the 5' RACE reads with MiXCR. The top ten clones hold roughly 1.6% of a sample with hundreds of thousands of distinct CDR3 sequences, 5.5% to 6.5% of them seen once. Sequenced material: naive T cells sorted from blood. The receptors were sampled from a man between 18 and 35 years old in good health.

Ten or more counts support this clonotype. The gene calls are TRBV9 and TRBJ2-5; 11 nucleotides match TRBD2. Germline V gene data show CDR1 as SGDLS and CDR2 as YYNGEE. This CDR3 is built from 17 residues. The J segment lost 1 base and the V segment lost 4 bases, leaving 9 bases of the junction unmatched. The CDR3 region is CASSSHGLAGLQETQYF. CDR3 nucleotides: TGTGCCAGCAGCTCCCATGGACTAGCGGGCCTCCAAGAGACCCAGTACTTC.

This clonotype was observed at least ten times. This chain joins TRBV15 and TRBJ2-3; D not resolved. Germline CDR1 is LNHNV and CDR2 is YYDKDF (reference sequence). The CDR3 runs 15 residues. V lost 0 bases to trimming and J lost 2 bases, with 9 bases between them. Written as DNA, the CDR3 is TGTGCCACCAGCAGAGATTATCACTCCACAGATACGCAGTATTTT. It translates to CATSRDYHSTDTQYF.